These 2 T cell receptor beta chains share one sample of origin, sequenced in a study of blood T cell repertoires in COVID-19. Repertoires were generated with immunoSEQ multiplex PCR, while TCRdb's copy carries only in-frame clones and drops some. Seen here are around 300,000 clones, approximately 80% observed once, and the top ten hold about 4%. The sample was peripheral blood. These receptors were collected from a woman between 45 and 60 years old with active or convalescent COVID-19.

The V and J genes are TRBV6-1 and TRBJ2-2; 9 bases are a match to TRBD1. Germline lookup yields CDR1 MNHNS and CDR2 SASEGT. V was pared by 7 bases and J by 3 bases, with 3 bases of the junction left unmatched. The CDR3 is 14 residues long. The chain's CDR3 is CASTRDRDTGELFF. CDR3 nucleotide sequence: TGTGCCAGCACCCGGGACAGGGACACCGGGGAGCTGTTTTTT.

The CDR3 sequence: CASSGGEGSPLHF. The CDR3 DNA is TGTGCCAGTAGCGGAGGGGAGGGTTCACCCCTCCACTTT. The J gene is TRBJ1-6, the V gene TRBV19; perhaps TRBD1 as D (5 bases). CDR3 length: 13 residues. Germline assignment: CDR1 LNHDA and CDR2 SQIVND (reference sequence). V was pared by 6 bases and J by 9 bases, with 12 bases between.